This T cell receptor beta chain derives from a study of glioma-infiltrating T cells after dendritic cell vaccination. Overall study context: Patients had newly diagnosed or recurrent glioblastoma and received dendritic cell vaccines.

Sequencing used immunoSEQ multiplex PCR; TCRdb keeps in-frame clones, though not all of them. The table lists about 99,000 clones, 80% to 90% of them singletons. On this clone: Its antigen is currently unknown.

PBMC sampling occurred before vaccination, two weeks after the third dose, and at progression. With 1 base removed from V and 15 bases from J, the gap between germline ends came to 17 bases. The CDR3 extends over 14 amino acids. Per germline, CDR1 SGHRS and CDR2 YFSETQ. The study's findings and limits: Complete blood and tumor specimen sets were limited to few patients. Higher TCR clonality did not directly relate to longer survival.

The sequences come from blood, collected before dendritic cell vaccination. The chain employs TRBV5-1 and TRBJ1-6, with D unclear. The origin of this receptor is a human donor with glioblastoma. CDR3 bases: TGCGCCAGCAGCTTGAACAGTAACCTAAATTACCTCCACTTT. Translation: CASSLNSNLNYLHF. Using reference TRBV5-1 and TRBJ1-6 for the parts outside the CDR3, the full variable domain is KAGVTQTPRYLIKTRGQQVTLSCSPISGHRSVSWYQQTPGQGLQFLFEYFSETQRNKGNFPGRFSGRQFSNSRSEMNVSTLELGDSALYLCASSLNSNLNYLHFGNGTRLTVT.